This entry is about one T cell receptor beta chain. As yet, its antigen is unknown. The data were obtained in a study of CD8 T cells in Susac syndrome. Notes on the study in general: The number of individuals included in the study's TCR sequencing and HLA analysis was acknowledged as relatively small.

Random hexamers were used to reverse transcribe the RNA input (about 0.5 to 1 ug). TCRdb ran MiXCR on the immunoSEQ multiplex PCR reads and lists one entry per CDR3 protein. The table records 400,000 to 550,000 distinct CDR3 sequences, approximately 89% of them present only once. J lost 3 bases, V lost 7 bases, and 22 bases had no gene match. Germline values: CDR1 MNHNS, CDR2 SASEGT. This CDR3 has 20 amino acids. The chain links TRBV6-1 to TRBJ2-2; TRBD2 agrees at 8 bases. The sample taken for sequencing was CD8+ T cells from PBMCs. The receptor's source is a human donor with multiple sclerosis. The CDR3 coding sequence is TGTGCCAGCAACGAGCGTCCGGGAGGGCCGAGTAGGATGGACACCGGGGAGCTGTTTTTT. Translated: CASNERPGGPSRMDTGELFF.